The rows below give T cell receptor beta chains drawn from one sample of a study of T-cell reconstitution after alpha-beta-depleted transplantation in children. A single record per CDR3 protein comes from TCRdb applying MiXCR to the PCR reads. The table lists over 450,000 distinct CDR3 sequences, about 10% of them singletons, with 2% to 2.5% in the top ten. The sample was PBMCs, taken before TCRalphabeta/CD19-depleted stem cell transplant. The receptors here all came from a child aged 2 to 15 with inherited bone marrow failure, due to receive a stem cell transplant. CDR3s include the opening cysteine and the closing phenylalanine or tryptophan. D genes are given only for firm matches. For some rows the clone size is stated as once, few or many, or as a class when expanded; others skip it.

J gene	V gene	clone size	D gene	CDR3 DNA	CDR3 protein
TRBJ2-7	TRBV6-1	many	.	TGTGCCACCTCGCACTGGCCCCAATCATTCTACGAGCAGTACTTC	CATSHWPQSFYEQYF
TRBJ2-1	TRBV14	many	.	TGTGCCAGCAGCCAAGGTTATGTCGAAAATGAGCAGTTCTTC	CASSQGYVENEQFF
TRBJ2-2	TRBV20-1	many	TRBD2	TGCAGTGCCCTTGGGGGGGGGAGGGATCGGACCGGGGAGCTGTTTTTT	CSALGGGRDRTGELFF
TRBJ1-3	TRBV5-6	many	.	TGTGCCAGCAGCTTGTTCCACATCGGAAACACCATATATTTT	CASSLFHIGNTIYF
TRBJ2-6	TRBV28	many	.	TGTGCCAGCAGGGAGGCGGGTGGTGGGGCCAACGTCCTGACTTTC	CASREAGGGANVLTF
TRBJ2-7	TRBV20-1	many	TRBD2	TGCAGTGCTAGAGATAGTAGAACTAGCGGGAGTTACGAGCAGTACTTC	CSARDSRTSGSYEQYF
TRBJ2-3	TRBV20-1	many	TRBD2	TGCAGTGCCACACTAGCGGGAGGGCCTACAGATACGCAGTATTTT	CSATLAGGPTDTQYF
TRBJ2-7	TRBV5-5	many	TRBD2	TGTGCCAGCAGCCCCTGGACTAGCGGGAGAGGCGAGCAGTACTTC	CASSPWTSGRGEQYF
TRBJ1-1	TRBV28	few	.	TGTGCCAGCAGTCCCGGCCTGCACACTGAAGCTTTCTTT	CASSPGLHTEAFF
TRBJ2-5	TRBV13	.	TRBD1	TGTGCCAGCAGCTTGTGGGGGACAGGCTCGCCGGGGACCCAGTACTTC	CASSLWGTGSPGTQYF
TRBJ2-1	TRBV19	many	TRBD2	TGTGCCAGTAGTCGACTAGCGGGAGGGCACAATGAGCAGTTCTTC	CASSRLAGGHNEQFF
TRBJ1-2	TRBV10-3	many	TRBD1	TGTGCCACAACAGCCCCCGGGACAGGGGATTATGGCTACACCTTC	CATTAPGTGDYGYTF
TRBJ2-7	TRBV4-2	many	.	TGTGCCAGCAGCCAAGATTATGGGGAGCAGTACTTC	CASSQDYGEQYF
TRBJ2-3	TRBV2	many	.	TGTGCCAGCAGCTACCGGGTCCTTAGCACAGATACGCAGTATTTT	CASSYRVLSTDTQYF
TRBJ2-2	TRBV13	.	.	TGTGCCAGCAGCAATACGGGAGAGGGGACCGGGGAGCTGTTTTTT	CASSNTGEGTGELFF
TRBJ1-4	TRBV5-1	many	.	TGCGCCAGCAGCTTGGGCAAAGGAGGGGCTAATGAAAAACTGTTTTTT	CASSLGKGGANEKLFF
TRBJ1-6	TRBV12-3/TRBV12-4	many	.	TGTGCCACCCAACTGAGCTCCTATAATTCACCCCTCCACTTT	CATQLSSYNSPLHF
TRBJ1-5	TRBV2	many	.	TGTGCCAGCAGTGCTCCGGAGGGGGGTCAGCCCCAGCATTTT	CASSAPEGGQPQHF
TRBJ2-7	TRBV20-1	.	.	TGCAGTGCTAGAGAAGTGGGCCAACGATTCTACGAGCAGTACTTC	CSAREVGQRFYEQYF
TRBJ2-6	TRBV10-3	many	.	TGTGCCATGGGACCAGCTGGGGCCAACGTCCTGACTTTC	CAMGPAGANVLTF
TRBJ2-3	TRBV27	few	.	TGTGCCAGCAGTTCCGATAGCGGAGGGGGCTCAGATACGCAGTATTTT	CASSSDSGGGSDTQYF
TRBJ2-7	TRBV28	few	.	TGTGCCAGCAGTTTTGCGCAGGGGAGTGAGCAGTACTTC	CASSFAQGSEQYF
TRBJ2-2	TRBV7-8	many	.	TGTGCCAGCAGCTTAGGCGGCCAGCTTTTCACCGGGGAGCTGTTTTTT	CASSLGGQLFTGELFF
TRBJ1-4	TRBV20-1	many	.	TGCAGTGCTAGAGATAAGGGAACTAATGAAAAACTGTTTTTT	CSARDKGTNEKLFF